This paragraph covers one TCR beta chain sequence. Method: immunoSEQ multiplex PCR; TCRdb's copy keeps in-frame clones and lacks some. The data contain roughly 100,000 clones, more than 70% of them singletons. The germline V gene encodes CDR1 SGHDN and CDR2 FVKESK. The trim removed 4 bases at V and 2 bases at J, leaving 4 bases unmatched. The CDR3 runs to 14 residues. Time point: cycle 4 day 1 (C4D1), after 5 to 7 weeks of nivolumab. All patients experienced relapse after autologous stem cell transplantation, and brentuximab vedotin exposure was variable. This specimen belongs to a study of PD-1 blockade in classical Hodgkin lymphoma.

The chain recombines TRBV14 with TRBJ1-1; 7 bases match TRBD1. The sequencing here drew on peripheral blood mononuclear cells (PBMCs), taken before the fourth cycle of nivolumab. This sequence was found in a human donor with classical Hodgkin lymphoma. The CDR3 sequence is CASSPGTVNTEAFF. The CDR3 DNA reads TGTGCCAGCAGCCCCGGGACAGTAAACACTGAAGCTTTCTTT. Together with reference TRBV14 and TRBJ1-1, the CDR3 gives the full variable domain: EAGVTQFPSHSVIEKGQTVTLRCDPISGHDNLYWYRRVMGKEIKFLLHFVKESKQDESGMPNNRFLAERTGGTYSTLKVQPAELEDSGVYFCASSPGTVNTEAFFGQGTRLTVV.